The 17 T cell receptor beta chains below were found in one sample sequenced in a study of monozygotic twins with inflammatory bowel disease. TCRdb reanalyzed the 5' RACE reads and collapses them to one entry per CDR3 protein, without DNA. The record lists 300,000 to 400,000 distinct CDR3 sequences, of which the ten most abundant hold approximately 2%. Specimen: blood. Source of these receptors: a human donor with ulcerative colitis or Crohn's disease, or a healthy co-twin of an affected twin (not recorded which).

The chain has TRBV28 and TRBJ1-1. The CDR3 extends over 15 amino acids. Germline V gene lookup returns CDR1 MDHEN and CDR2 SYDVKM. CDR3 region: CASSIRTLLNTEAFF.

The chain couples TRBV12-3 or TRBV12-4 to TRBJ1-1. This CDR3 spans 13 amino acids. The CDR3 region is CASSSTQVTEAFF.

This rearrangement joins TRBV7-2 to TRBJ1-6; TCRdb returns TRBD1, unconfirmable since there is no DNA. CDR3 length equals 12 residues. CDR1 and CDR2 (germline): SGHTA, FQGNSA. The chain's CDR3 is CASSAGASPLHF.

This sequence joins TRBV29-1 and TRBJ2-3; TCRdb's D gene call, TRBD1, goes unchecked for lack of DNA. The V gene's germline CDR1 is SQVTM and CDR2 ANQGSEA. The CDR3 consists of 15 residues. CDR3 loop: CSVNRGLVAGDTQYF.

The chain joins TRBV20-1 to TRBJ2-6; as DNA is missing, the TRBD1 call by TCRdb cannot be tested. Germline V CDR1 and CDR2: DFQATT, SNEGSKA (reference sequence). This CDR3 region has 18 residues. CDR3 region: CSASRQGEAYSGANVLTF.

This chain uses TRBV4-1 with TRBJ2-1; as DNA is missing, the TRBD2 call by TCRdb cannot be tested. Germline assignment: CDR1 MGHRA and CDR2 YSYEKL. The CDR3 contains 14 residues. The CDR3 reads CASSQDSMRTSAFF.

This chain uses TRBV5-1 with TRBJ1-2; TCRdb's assignment of TRBD1 cannot be checked, as there is no DNA. The CDR3 has 15 amino acids. CDR1 SGHRS and CDR2 YFSETQ come from the germline V gene. The CDR3: CASSSRTDRVGGYTF.

The genes are TRBV5-1 and TRBJ1-2. Per the germline V gene, CDR1 is SGHRS and CDR2 is YFSETQ. The length of the CDR3 is 12 residues. This chain's CDR3 is CASSQNNYGYTF. Full variable domain (missing parts from reference TRBV5-1 and TRBJ1-2): KAGVTQTPRYLIKTRGQQVTLSCSPISGHRSVSWYQQTPGQGLQFLFEYFSETQRNKGNFPGRFSGRQFSNSRSEMNVSTLELGDSALYLCASSQNNYGYTFGSGTRLTVV.

The chain carries TRBV5-1 and TRBJ2-1; TCRdb lists TRBD1, though no DNA is available to test this call. Looked up from germline, CDR1 is SGHRS and CDR2 is YFSETQ. The CDR3 runs to 15 residues. This CDR3 reads CASSLEGSGGGEQFF.

The rearrangement links TRBV20-1 to TRBJ2-7. The CDR3 sequence is 13 residues long. Germline loops: CDR1 DFQATT, CDR2 SNEGSKA (reference sequence). The CDR3 protein is CSAKDRSGYEQYF.

The chain couples TRBV20-1 to TRBJ2-5. The CDR3 contains 13 residues. CDR1 is DFQATT and CDR2 is SNEGSKA in the germline V gene (reference sequence). The CDR3 loop is CSARATTQETQYF.

This chain uses TRBV4-3 with TRBJ1-1; TCRdb lists TRBD1, though no DNA is available to test this call. The CDR3 contains 14 residues. CDR1 and CDR2 from the germline V gene are LGHNA and YSLEER. The CDR3 sequence: CASSQNTGRPEAFF.

The chain combines TRBV20-1 with TRBJ2-3. Germline V gene lookup returns CDR1 DFQATT and CDR2 SNEGSKA (reference sequence). The CDR3 length is 11 residues. Here the CDR3 reads CSASPADTQYF.

The chain employs TRBV6-1 and TRBJ2-1; checking the TCRdb D call of TRBD2 is not possible without DNA. CDR3 length: 16 amino acids. Germline CDR1 MNHNS, CDR2 SASEGT. CDR3 in amino acids: CAMEPLSSGSYNEQFF.

V gene TRBV15 combines with J gene TRBJ2-5; the D gene TCRdb calls, TRBD2, cannot be checked with no DNA. The CDR3 has 15 residues. Germline V gene lookup returns CDR1 LNHNV and CDR2 YYDKDF (reference sequence). The chain's CDR3 is CATSRDRGREETQYF.

The CDR3 reads CASQGQGGTPLHF. The rearrangement uses TRBV27 and TRBJ1-6; the TRBD1 assignment by TCRdb is unverifiable without DNA. Germline-derived CDR1 and CDR2 are MNHEY and SMNVEV (reference sequence). CDR3 size: 13 residues.

The chain joins TRBV4-1 to TRBJ2-3; TCRdb's D gene call, TRBD1, goes unchecked for lack of DNA. Germline V gives CDR1 MGHRA, CDR2 YSYEKL. CDR3 length: 18 residues. This CDR3 is CASSQDLFPAQGADTQYF.